This T cell receptor (beta chain) was sequenced for a study of high-grade serous ovarian cancer treatment subgroups. Study-wide context: Mean per sample: around 13,000 reads, thousands of unique TCR beta rearrangements. General observations from the study: Different patients shared almost no repertoire; same-patient tumors shared roughly 0.11 to 0.8. Repertoire analysis covered CDR3 alone, not CDR1 or CDR2. Spatial context was lost because tumors were sequenced in bulk.

TCRdb's table, derived via immunoSEQ multiplex PCR, lists solely in-frame clones and lacks some. The data show roughly 15,000 clones, roughly nine tenths seen once. This CDR3 spans 11 amino acids. Germline CDR1 and CDR2: SQVTM and ANQGSEA. The V end was cut by 5 bases, the J end by 2 bases, with 5 bases between. Tumor tissue was taken before any definitive surgery or chemotherapy was given. Details on this clone: Its specificity is unknown.

The chain carries TRBV29-1 and TRBJ2-3; D gene ambiguous. The sequenced sample was tumor tissue. The TCR sequence derives from a human donor with high-grade serous ovarian cancer. CDR3 in amino acids: CSVSYTDTQYF. CDR3 nucleotides: TGCAGCGTTAGCTACACAGATACGCAGTATTTT.